This TCR beta chain was sequenced in a study of blood T cell repertoires in COVID-19. With regard to this clone: This same CDR3 is encoded by further DNA sequences in the sample.

Assay used: immunoSEQ multiplex PCR; TCRdb lists only in-frame clones, some missing. The sample consists of roughly 500,000 clones, roughly 89% of them appearing once. This TCR derives from a young man with COVID-19, enrolled during active disease. Sequenced input: peripheral blood.

The CDR3 bases are TGTGCCAGTAGTATTCAGATCCAAGAGACCCAGTACTTC. Translating gives CASSIQIQETQYF. This sequence joins TRBV19 and TRBJ2-5; no clear D. Trimming pared 3 bases from V and 1 base from J, leaving 6 bases between. The CDR3 is 13 residues long. Germline values: CDR1 LNHDA, CDR2 SQIVND (reference sequence).